Presented here are 16 T cell receptor beta chains from one specimen sequenced in a study of shared clonotypes between healthy human individuals. CD45RO-negative, CCR7-positively selected cells formed the naive CD8 fraction, excluding terminally differentiated effector memory CD45RA+ cells. Profiling relied on immunoSEQ multiplex PCR, and the TCRdb table lists in-frame clones only, not all of them. The table lists about 2 million clones, about 95% of them singletons. Sequences were obtained from naive CD8+ T cells sorted from blood. All receptors derive from a man aged 18 to 35 in good health.

The rearrangement joins TRBV27 to TRBJ2-1, with TRBD2 matching over 9 bases. V was pared by 1 base and J by 4 bases, with 5 bases of the junction left unmatched. CDR1 is MNHEY and CDR2 is SMNVEV in the germline V gene (reference sequence). The CDR3 has 16 amino acids. Written as DNA, the CDR3 is TGTGCCAGCAGTTTATACCTAGCGGGGCCTTACAATGAGCAGTTCTTC. Its protein product is CASSLYLAGPYNEQFF.

The gene calls are TRBV13 and TRBJ2-3, with no clear D. The V end lost 5 bases, the J end lost 3 bases, and 3 bases lay between the germline ends. The CDR3 runs 11 residues. Looked up from germline, CDR1 is PRHDT and CDR2 is FYEKMQ (reference sequence). The CDR3 DNA reads as TGTGCCAGCAGCGTTACAGATACGCAGTATTTT. Translated, it gives CASSVTDTQYF.

The chain links TRBV4-3 to TRBJ2-1; D gene ambiguous. Trimming cost V 4 bases and J 2 bases, with 15 bases left between them. Germline CDR1 LGHNA, CDR2 YSLEER. CDR3 length equals 16 residues. In nucleotides, the CDR3 is TGCGCCAGCAGCCCGTCCCCAGCAGTCACCTACAATGAGCAGTTCTTC. It encodes CASSPSPAVTYNEQFF.

The chain combines TRBV5-4 with TRBJ2-5, with D perhaps TRBD2 (6 bases). The germline gives CDR1 SGHNT, CDR2 YYREEE (reference sequence). Trimming removed 4 bases at V and 5 bases at J, with 15 bases between. The CDR3 sequence is 14 residues long. CDR3 bases: TGTGCCAGCAGCCCCGGGACTCAGTGGGAGACCCAGTACTTC. Translating gives CASSPGTQWETQYF.

The chain recombines TRBV29-1 with TRBJ2-7; 7 bases agree with TRBD2. V shed 7 bases, J shed 2 bases, and the junction held 8 bases outside the gene matches. Germline CDR1 SQVTM, CDR2 ANQGSEA. The CDR3 runs 13 residues. In DNA form, the CDR3 reads TGCAGCGCCCTAACTAGCGAACCCTACGAGCAGTACTTC. It yields the protein CSALTSEPYEQYF.

The chain carries TRBV2 and TRBJ2-7; TRBD1 aligns across 9 bases. The CDR3 covers 13 residues. V trimming: 10 bases; J trimming: 5 bases; junction bases outside the gene matches: 9. Germline V gives CDR1 SNHLY, CDR2 FYNNEI. The chain's CDR3 is CAISGTGSNEQYF. The DNA for the CDR3 is TGTGCCATCTCCGGGACAGGGAGCAACGAGCAGTACTTC.

This chain connects TRBV30 to TRBJ2-1; TRBD2 matches 13 bases. The V gene's germline CDR1 is GTSNPN and CDR2 SVGIG (reference sequence). The CDR3 runs to 15 residues. Losses at the gene ends were 5 bases for V and 5 bases for J; bases not matched to a gene: 6. CDR3 protein: CAWGPGTSGDNEQFF. CDR3 nucleotide sequence: TGTGCCTGGGGTCCTGGGACTAGCGGGGACAATGAGCAGTTCTTC. Filled out from reference TRBV30 and TRBJ2-1, the complete variable domain reads SQTIHQWPATLVQPVGSPLSLECTVEGTSNPNLYWYRQAAGRGLQLLFYSVGIGQISSEVPQNLSASRPQDRQFILSSKKLLLSDSGFYLCAWGPGTSGDNEQFFGPGTRLTVL.

With respect to this clone: Other DNA sequences of this sample code for an identical CDR3. The gene calls are TRBV4-1 and TRBJ2-7, with 10 bases that match TRBD1. Germline V gene lookup returns CDR1 MGHRA and CDR2 YSYEKL. The CDR3 covers 15 residues. Trimming took 2 bases from V and 4 from J; bases not matched to a gene: 5. The DNA for the CDR3 is TGCGCCAGCAGCCAAACGGGACAGGGGCGATACGAGCAGTACTTC. Protein: CASSQTGQGRYEQYF.

The CDR3 nucleotides read TGTGCCAGCAGTGAATTGGGTGAGGGACCGAACACTGAAGCTTTCTTT. It codes for CASSELGEGPNTEAFF. V and J are TRBV25-1 and TRBJ1-1; D possibly corresponds to TRBD1 (5 bases). The CDR3 extends over 16 amino acids. Germline V gene sequence: CDR1 MGHDK, CDR2 SYGVNS. Trimming removed 1 base at V and 1 base at J, with 13 bases between.

Written as DNA, the CDR3 is TGTGCCTCTGACGTCACCGGGGAGCTGTTTTTT. Amino acids: CASDVTGELFF. The chain joins TRBV2 to TRBJ2-2; D is undetermined. The CDR3 is 11 residues long. V was cut by 11 bases and J by 4 bases, with 8 bases left in between. Germline loops: CDR1 SNHLY, CDR2 FYNNEI.

The chain recombines TRBV7-9 with TRBJ1-1, with unresolved D. The V gene's germline CDR1 is SEHNR and CDR2 FQNEAQ (reference sequence). V was clipped by 1 base and J by 5 bases, with 11 bases between them. The CDR3 runs to 14 residues. CDR3 sequence (DNA): TGTGCCAGCAGCTTAGGGGCAGCGCGAACTGAAGCTTTCTTT. It translates to CASSLGAARTEAFF.

This clone was detected once. V gene TRBV2 combines with J gene TRBJ2-7; 11 bases are a match to TRBD1. CDR3 size: 15 residues. Germline-derived CDR1 and CDR2 are SNHLY and FYNNEI. V was clipped by 6 bases and J by 3 bases; unmatched bases: 7. Here the CDR3 reads CASSASGQGDYEQYF. The CDR3, as DNA: TGTGCCAGCAGCGCTTCGGGACAGGGGGACTACGAGCAGTACTTC.

V is TRBV19 and J is TRBJ2-7, with TRBD2 identical over 8 bases. The CDR3 runs 15 residues. The ends lost 2 bases at V and 2 bases at J; junction bases unmatched: 5. From germline, CDR1 is LNHDA and CDR2 SQIVND (reference sequence). The CDR3 sequence: CASSIFSGETYEQYF. The CDR3 DNA is TGTGCCAGTAGTATATTTAGCGGGGAAACCTACGAGCAGTACTTC.

The chain links TRBV7-6 to TRBJ1-1; D is unclear. The length of the CDR3 is 15 residues. Germline V gene sequence: CDR1 SGHVS, CDR2 FNYEAQ. The V and J ends lost 4 bases and 3 bases respectively, with 15 bases between them. DNA of the CDR3: TGTGCCAGCAGCTCGCGCCTAGGGCGGGACACTGAAGCTTTCTTT. This translates into CASSSRLGRDTEAFF.

The chain uses TRBV9 and TRBJ1-6; 7 nucleotides match TRBD1. The CDR3 runs 16 residues. The V gene's germline CDR1 is SGDLS and CDR2 YYNGEE. The V segment lost 0 bases and the J segment 4 bases; nucleotides outside the gene matches: 4. Here the CDR3 reads CASSVARDRYNSPLHF. In DNA form, the CDR3 reads TGTGCCAGCAGCGTAGCCCGGGACAGATATAATTCACCCCTCCACTTT.

V and J are TRBV27 and TRBJ1-1; unclear D gene. CDR1 MNHEY and CDR2 SMNVEV come from the germline V gene (reference sequence). The CDR3 runs to 14 residues. V gave up 6 bases and J gave up 1 base, with 12 bases separating them. Here the CDR3 DNA reads TGTGCCAGCAGAGTGACGTCTCCGAACACTGAAGCTTTCTTT. Translation gives CASRVTSPNTEAFF.